Listed below are T cell receptor beta chains from one sample, sequenced in a study of shared clonotypes between healthy human individuals. Repertoires were generated with immunoSEQ multiplex PCR, while TCRdb's copy carries only in-frame clones and drops some. The sample consists of some 2,500,000 clones, 80% to 95% of them appearing once. The material sequenced was naive CD4+ T cells from PBMCs. Receptors originate from a man between 18 and 35 years old in good health. Some clones in this sample may be carry-over from other donors' samples. Each CDR3 is given with its conserved first and last residue. A D gene is named only where the DNA matches it firmly. Not all rows give a size; the values are once, few, many and, for expanded clones, a class.

d_gene: .
j_gene: TRBJ1-2
abundance: .
v_gene: TRBV5-4
CDR3aa: CASSLDVGSIHGYTF
CDR3nt: TGTGCCAGCAGCTTGGACGTAGGGTCAATCCACGGCTACACCTTC

d_gene: .
j_gene: TRBJ1-2
abundance: .
v_gene: TRBV28
CDR3aa: CASSLKRNNYGYTF
CDR3nt: TGTGCCAGCAGCCTAAAGCGTAATAACTATGGCTACACCTTC

d_gene: .
j_gene: TRBJ1-1
abundance: .
v_gene: TRBV7-9
CDR3aa: CASSPPITERNTEAFF
CDR3nt: TGTGCCAGCAGCCCCCCCATCACTGAACGGAACACTGAAGCTTTCTTT

d_gene: .
j_gene: TRBJ2-5
abundance: .
v_gene: TRBV11-3
CDR3aa: CASSLESRSTQYF
CDR3nt: TGTGCCAGCAGCCTAGAGTCACGTAGTACCCAGTACTTC

d_gene: .
j_gene: TRBJ2-1
abundance: .
v_gene: TRBV5-1
CDR3aa: CASSTAGGDSVGGEQFF
CDR3nt: TGCGCCAGCAGCACTGCCGGTGGGGACTCCGTTGGAGGGGAGCAGTTCTTC

d_gene: .
j_gene: TRBJ2-1
abundance: .
v_gene: TRBV5-1
CDR3aa: CASSLIQLDYNEQFF
CDR3nt: TGCGCCAGCAGCTTAATCCAGCTAGACTACAATGAGCAGTTCTTC

d_gene: .
j_gene: TRBJ2-5
abundance: .
v_gene: TRBV30
CDR3aa: CAWGKNRERIGTQYF
CDR3nt: TGTGCCTGGGGCAAGAACAGGGAAAGGATTGGGACCCAGTACTTC

d_gene: .
j_gene: TRBJ1-1
abundance: .
v_gene: TRBV28
CDR3aa: CASSLTGGRAEAFF
CDR3nt: TGTGCCAGCAGTTTGACGGGGGGGCGGGCTGAAGCTTTCTTT

d_gene: .
j_gene: TRBJ2-5
abundance: .
v_gene: TRBV19
CDR3aa: CASSMGVGIQETQYF
CDR3nt: TGTGCCAGTAGTATGGGTGTTGGAATCCAAGAGACCCAGTACTTC

d_gene: .
j_gene: TRBJ1-4
abundance: .
v_gene: TRBV5-8
CDR3aa: CASSAFRGANEKLFF
CDR3nt: TGTGCCAGCAGCGCTTTCAGGGGAGCTAATGAAAAACTGTTTTTT

d_gene: .
j_gene: TRBJ1-1
abundance: few
v_gene: TRBV19
CDR3aa: CASSRQGNTEAFF
CDR3nt: TGTGCCAGTAGTAGGCAGGGGAACACTGAAGCTTTCTTT

d_gene: .
j_gene: TRBJ1-5
abundance: once
v_gene: TRBV28
CDR3aa: CASSFRDLGGQPQHF
CDR3nt: TGTGCCAGCAGTTTCAGGGACCTCGGGGGTCAGCCCCAGCATTTT

d_gene: .
j_gene: TRBJ2-2
abundance: .
v_gene: TRBV25-1
CDR3aa: CASSEQAMDTGELFF
CDR3nt: TGTGCCAGCAGTGAACAGGCAATGGACACCGGGGAGCTGTTTTTT

d_gene: TRBD1
j_gene: TRBJ1-4
abundance: .
v_gene: TRBV5-5
CDR3aa: CASSHPPGGNEKLFF
CDR3nt: TGTGCCAGCAGCCACCCTCCAGGGGGAAATGAAAAACTGTTTTTT

d_gene: .
j_gene: TRBJ1-2
abundance: few
v_gene: TRBV28
CDR3aa: CASSLLPRGYTF
CDR3nt: TGTGCCAGCAGCCTTCTACCCCGGGGCTACACCTTC

d_gene: .
j_gene: TRBJ1-5
abundance: .
v_gene: TRBV12-2
CDR3aa: CASRLAAGTGKNNQPQHF
CDR3nt: TGTGCAAGTCGCTTAGCGGCGGGGACAGGGAAGAACAATCAGCCCCAGCATTTT

d_gene: .
j_gene: TRBJ1-5
abundance: .
v_gene: TRBV10-3
CDR3aa: CAISAKQGMGQPQHF
CDR3nt: TGTGCCATCAGTGCAAAACAGGGAATGGGGCAGCCCCAGCATTTT

d_gene: TRBD2
j_gene: TRBJ2-5
abundance: .
v_gene: TRBV5-6
CDR3aa: CASSLDRGEETQYF
CDR3nt: TGTGCCAGCAGCTTGGACCGGGGGGAGGAGACCCAGTACTTC

d_gene: TRBD2
j_gene: TRBJ2-3
abundance: .
v_gene: TRBV7-2
CDR3aa: CASRRSSGPTDTQYF
CDR3nt: TGTGCCAGCAGAAGGTCTAGCGGACCCACAGATACGCAGTATTTT

d_gene: .
j_gene: TRBJ1-2
abundance: .
v_gene: TRBV6-5
CDR3aa: CASSSTGGAYGYTF
CDR3nt: TGTGCCAGCAGCTCCACCGGGGGGGCCTATGGCTACACCTTC

d_gene: TRBD1
j_gene: TRBJ1-4
abundance: .
v_gene: TRBV30
CDR3aa: CAWTTGVDEKLFF
CDR3nt: TGTGCCTGGACGACAGGGGTTGATGAAAAACTGTTTTTT

d_gene: .
j_gene: TRBJ1-6
abundance: .
v_gene: TRBV4-2
CDR3aa: CASSLQYGGSSNSPLHF
CDR3nt: TGTGCCAGCAGCCTTCAGTACGGGGGTTCCTCAAATTCACCCCTCCACTTT

d_gene: .
j_gene: TRBJ1-2
abundance: .
v_gene: TRBV10-3
CDR3aa: CAISPGADYGYTF
CDR3nt: TGTGCCATCAGCCCAGGGGCTGACTATGGCTACACCTTC

d_gene: TRBD1
j_gene: TRBJ1-2
abundance: .
v_gene: TRBV18
CDR3aa: CASSPDRVAYGYTF
CDR3nt: TGTGCCAGCTCACCAGACAGGGTTGCCTATGGCTACACCTTC

d_gene: TRBD2
j_gene: TRBJ2-7
abundance: .
v_gene: TRBV27
CDR3aa: CASSLSGGRGSYEQYF
CDR3nt: TGTGCCAGCAGTTTATCGGGGGGGAGGGGCTCCTACGAGCAGTACTTC

d_gene: .
j_gene: TRBJ1-2
abundance: .
v_gene: TRBV28
CDR3aa: CASSLSGVSQGPSYGYTF
CDR3nt: TGTGCCAGCAGTTTATCGGGAGTCTCACAGGGCCCCAGCTATGGCTACACCTTC

d_gene: TRBD1
j_gene: TRBJ2-7
abundance: .
v_gene: TRBV5-1
CDR3aa: CASSSMGQPYEQYF
CDR3nt: TGCGCCAGCAGCTCCATGGGACAGCCCTACGAGCAGTACTTC

d_gene: TRBD2
j_gene: TRBJ2-7
abundance: .
v_gene: TRBV7-8
CDR3aa: CASSSGLAVGLYEQYF
CDR3nt: TGTGCCAGCAGCTCGGGACTAGCAGTGGGCCTCTACGAGCAGTACTTC

d_gene: TRBD2
j_gene: TRBJ2-1
abundance: .
v_gene: TRBV30
CDR3aa: CAWTRLAGPYNEQFF
CDR3nt: TGTGCCTGGACTCGACTAGCGGGACCCTACAATGAGCAGTTCTTC

d_gene: .
j_gene: TRBJ2-6
abundance: once
v_gene: TRBV5-4
CDR3aa: CASSFGTGPSGANVLTF
CDR3nt: TGTGCCAGCAGCTTTGGGACGGGCCCCTCTGGGGCCAACGTCCTGACTTTC

d_gene: .
j_gene: TRBJ2-3
abundance: .
v_gene: TRBV7-2
CDR3aa: CASSSITFDTQYF
CDR3nt: TGTGCCAGCAGCTCAATTACGTTTGATACGCAGTATTTT

d_gene: .
j_gene: TRBJ2-1
abundance: once
v_gene: TRBV2
CDR3aa: CASSGVSLASRFSYNEQFF
CDR3nt: TGTGCCAGCAGTGGGGTCTCGCTAGCGAGCCGTTTCTCCTACAATGAGCAGTTCTTC

d_gene: TRBD2
j_gene: TRBJ2-1
abundance: .
v_gene: TRBV6-5
CDR3aa: CASSLRTSGYNEQFF
CDR3nt: TGTGCCAGCAGCCTCAGAACTAGCGGGTACAATGAGCAGTTCTTC

d_gene: TRBD1
j_gene: TRBJ2-7
abundance: .
v_gene: TRBV30
CDR3aa: CAWSAPGQGYYEQYF
CDR3nt: TGTGCCTGGAGTGCCCCTGGACAGGGCTACTACGAGCAGTACTTC

d_gene: TRBD1
j_gene: TRBJ2-5
abundance: .
v_gene: TRBV5-1
CDR3aa: CASSFGTADLETQYF
CDR3nt: TGCGCCAGCAGCTTTGGGACAGCTGACCTGGAGACCCAGTACTTC

d_gene: TRBD1
j_gene: TRBJ2-7
abundance: .
v_gene: TRBV19
CDR3aa: CASRDRVNEQYF
CDR3nt: TGTGCCAGTAGGGACAGGGTGAACGAGCAGTACTTC